Listed here are 28 T cell receptor beta chains from one sample, sequenced in a study of cytomegalovirus exposure and HLA in healthy donors. PCR primers comprised 60 Vbeta and 13 Jbeta primers. Only in-frame clones appear in the TCRdb table, and some are missing; sequencing was by immunoSEQ multiplex PCR. The table has 200,000 or so clones, roughly 83% seen once; the top ten hold about 0.25%. Sequencing used PBMCs. The receptors here all came from a boy aged 5-17 years in good health and CMV-seronegative.

The chain links TRBV9 to TRBJ2-3, with 14 bases matching TRBD2. Germline CDR1 is SGDLS and CDR2 is YYNGEE. The CDR3 totals 21 residues. Trimming cost V 2 bases and J 3 bases; bases outside gene matches: 17. As DNA, the CDR3 is TGTGCCAGCAGCGTCCCCCTGATCGAGACTAGCGGGAGGGCCGGAACAGATACGCAGTATTTT. This gives the protein CASSVPLIETSGRAGTDTQYF.

The rearrangement links TRBV6-1 to TRBJ2-7; 13 bases fit TRBD2. Germline V gene lookup returns CDR1 MNHNS and CDR2 SASEGT. V was pared by 6 bases and J by 4 bases, with 3 bases of the junction left unmatched. This CDR3 is built from 14 residues. CDR3 sequence: CASRLAGGRYEQYF. CDR3 DNA sequence: TGTGCCAGCAGACTAGCGGGGGGGAGGTACGAGCAGTACTTC.

This clone appeared a single time. V and J are TRBV28 and TRBJ2-2; D is possibly TRBD2 (6 bases). V was pared by 6 bases and J by 5 bases, with 10 bases between. Germline CDR1 and CDR2: MDHEN and SYDVKM. This CDR3 spans 13 amino acids. CDR3 bases: TGTGCCAGCAGACTAGCTAAAACCGGGGAGCTGTTTTTT. Protein product: CASRLAKTGELFF.

In regard to this clone: Mismatch with germline at one junction end may stem from a read error. Other DNA sequences in this specimen translate into the identical CDR3. The chain joins TRBV4-1 to TRBJ1-2; tentatively, D is TRBD1 (5 bases). Germline loops: CDR1 MGHRA, CDR2 YSYEKL. There are 18 residues in the CDR3. As DNA, the CDR3 is TGCGCCAGCGGGGGGTGGGAGTCCTCCCGAGGGACTGGCTATGGTTACACCTTC. Translating gives CASGGWESSRGTGYGYTF.

The chain employs TRBV29-1 and TRBJ2-7; 7 nucleotides line up with TRBD1. CDR3 length equals 15 residues. V shed 0 bases and J 3 bases; nucleotides not matched to a gene: 8. Germline V gives CDR1 SQVTM, CDR2 ANQGSEA. CDR3 in DNA: TGCAGCGTTGAAGATCCGACAGGGCAGGACTACGAGCAGTACTTC. Its protein product is CSVEDPTGQDYEQYF.

Here the CDR3 reads CASSVAAGTDTQYF. The CDR3, as DNA: TGTGCCAGCAGTGTGGCTGCTGGCACAGATACGCAGTATTTT. The gene calls are TRBV6-4 and TRBJ2-3; D gene ambiguous. The CDR3 has 14 amino acids. Germline lookup yields CDR1 MRHNA and CDR2 SNTAGT. Trimming shortened V by 4 bases and J by 1 base, and 9 bases separated the two germline ends.

This chain uses TRBV6-6 with TRBJ2-1; possible D gene TRBD2, 5 bases. V was clipped by 2 bases and J by 6 bases, with 8 bases between them. The CDR3 contains 13 residues. The germline V gene encodes CDR1 MNHNY and CDR2 SVGAGI (reference sequence). In nucleotides, the CDR3 is TGTGCCAGCAGTTACGGGAGCCTCAATGAGCAGTTCTTC. Translation: CASSYGSLNEQFF.

The V gene is TRBV6-1, the J gene TRBJ1-3; D gene ambiguous. Germline CDR1 reads MNHNS; CDR2 reads SASEGT. V lost 4 bases to trimming and J lost 4 bases, with 14 bases between them. The CDR3 consists of 15 residues. For the CDR3, the DNA is TGTGCCAGCAGTGCCATCACGAACAAGGGAAACACCATATATTTT. Translating it yields CASSAITNKGNTIYF.

This clone appeared a single time. The V gene is TRBV7-2, the J gene TRBJ2-1; 7 bases are shared with TRBD2. The CDR3 covers 16 residues. V lost 1 base to trimming and J lost 1 base; unmatched junction nucleotides: 4. Germline assignment: CDR1 SGHTA and CDR2 FQGNSA. This CDR3 is CASSLGPAGSYNEQFF. The CDR3 bases are TGTGCCAGCAGCTTAGGCCCAGCGGGATCCTACAATGAGCAGTTCTTC.

The V and J genes are TRBV9 and TRBJ2-1, with unresolved D. Germline CDR1 is SGDLS and CDR2 is YYNGEE. CDR3 length equals 16 residues. Trimming took 0 bases from V and 8 from J, leaving 18 bases between them. CDR3 nucleotide sequence: TGTGCCAGCAGCGTAGTAGGTAGCCCCTCCTTGGATGAGCAGTTCTTC. It translates to CASSVVGSPSLDEQFF.

This clone showed up just once. V usage is TRBV2 and J usage is TRBJ2-1, with 11 positions matching TRBD2. Germline CDR1 SNHLY, CDR2 FYNNEI. The J segment lost 2 bases and the V segment lost 8 bases, leaving 5 bases of the junction unmatched. The CDR3 is 15 residues long. The CDR3 is CASGKTSGAYNEQFF. The CDR3 DNA is TGTGCCAGCGGGAAGACTAGCGGGGCCTACAATGAGCAGTTCTTC.

The chain is built from TRBV6-5 and TRBJ2-7; 8 bases line up with TRBD1. The V gene end was trimmed by 8 bases and the J gene end by 2 bases; junction bases not matched to a gene: 5. The CDR3 covers 13 residues. Germline CDR1 is MNHEY and CDR2 is SVGAGI. The CDR3 sequence is CASRTGWPYEQYF. For the CDR3, the DNA is TGTGCCAGCCGGACAGGGTGGCCCTACGAGCAGTACTTC.

V gene TRBV19 combines with J gene TRBJ1-5; 7 bases match TRBD1. This CDR3 comprises 16 residues. V gave up 3 bases and J gave up 0 bases; unmatched junction bases: 5. Germline V lookup: CDR1 LNHDA, CDR2 SQIVND (reference sequence). This CDR3 is CASSIRGDSSNQPQHF. The CDR3 coding sequence is TGTGCCAGTAGTATTCGAGGGGACAGTAGCAATCAGCCCCAGCATTTT.

The chain carries TRBV7-6 and TRBJ1-4; perhaps TRBD1 as D (6 bases). From germline, CDR1 is SGHVS and CDR2 FNYEAQ. This CDR3 comprises 16 residues. Trimming pared 0 bases from V and 13 bases from J, leaving 21 bases between. CDR3 in DNA: TGTGCCAGCAGCTTAGCGCCCGGCGGTCTGGGGGGGCGACTGTTTTTT. Its translation: CASSLAPGGLGGRLFF.

The CDR3, as DNA: TGTGCCAGCAGCTTGGGCCCCCCGGGGGGGGGCGCGTTGGGCACTGAAGCTTTCTTT. Protein product: CASSLGPPGGGALGTEAFF. The V and J genes are TRBV5-5 and TRBJ1-1; possibly TRBD1 for D (6 bases). Germline CDR1 and CDR2: SGHKS and YYEKEE (reference sequence). This CDR3 has 19 residues. The V and J ends lost 0 bases and 4 bases respectively, with 25 bases between them.

The chain is built from TRBV7-8 and TRBJ2-6; a weak D match, TRBD2 (5 bases). The germline gives CDR1 SGHVS, CDR2 FQNEAQ. This CDR3 is 17 amino acids long. The germline V and J ends were trimmed by 5 bases and 0 bases, with 14 bases remaining between them. The CDR3 loop reads CASSPAGVVSGANVLTF. CDR3 nucleotides: TGTGCCAGCAGCCCGGCGGGCGTAGTCTCTGGGGCCAACGTCCTGACTTTC.

This chain connects TRBV10-3 to TRBJ2-3; tentative D call: TRBD2 (6 bases). Germline CDR1 and CDR2: ENHRY and SYGVKD. The V gene lost 2 bases and the J gene lost 8 bases, with 17 bases spanning the gap. CDR3 size: 15 residues. The CDR3 DNA reads as TGTGCCATCAGTGAGAATCTAGGGGAGGCGGTTACGCAGTATTTT. It translates to CAISENLGEAVTQYF.

This clone has a single count. The chain's CDR3 is CASSLGGASFQPQHF. The CDR3 nucleotides read TGTGCCAGCAGCTTAGGAGGAGCTAGTTTTCAGCCCCAGCATTTT. The V gene is TRBV7-6, the J gene TRBJ1-5; D is unclear. CDR3 length: 15 residues. Germline-derived CDR1 and CDR2 are SGHVS and FNYEAQ. Trimming removed 1 base at V and 6 bases at J, with 13 bases between.

The chain links TRBV2 to TRBJ2-1; the D gene is possibly TRBD2 (5 bases). V shed 3 bases and J shed 0 bases, with 9 bases lying between them. Germline V gene data show CDR1 as SNHLY and CDR2 as FYNNEI. This CDR3 comprises 15 residues. This CDR3 is CASSDQRSSYNEQFF. In nucleotides, the CDR3 is TGTGCCAGCAGTGATCAGCGGAGCTCCTACAATGAGCAGTTCTTC. The variable domain in full, with the rest retrieved from reference TRBV2 and TRBJ2-1, is EPEVTQTPSHQVTQMGQEVILRCVPISNHLYFYWYRQILGQKVEFLVSFYNNEISEKSEIFDDQFSVERPDGSNFTLKIRSTKLEDSAMYFCASSDQRSSYNEQFFGPGTRLTVL.

This chain uses TRBV27 with TRBJ2-7; 10 bases are a match to TRBD1. V lost 6 bases, J lost 4 bases, and 12 bases stayed unmatched. CDR1 is MNHEY, CDR2 SMNVEV, per germline (reference sequence). This CDR3 comprises 16 residues. CDR3 in amino acids: CASSFLATGQGYEQYF. For the CDR3, the DNA is TGTGCCAGCAGCTTTCTCGCAACGGGACAGGGGTACGAGCAGTACTTC.

This clone has a handful of counts. The chain joins TRBV6-1 to TRBJ2-1; no clear D gene. The CDR3 loop spans 13 amino acids. V lost 4 bases and J 6 bases, leaving 10 bases between the germline ends. CDR1 and CDR2 from the germline V gene are MNHNS and SASEGT. DNA of the CDR3: TGTGCCAGCAGTGGGGTAGCCCCCAATGAGCAGTTCTTC. This translates into CASSGVAPNEQFF.

V gene TRBV28 combines with J gene TRBJ1-1; D is undetermined. CDR3 length equals 15 residues. V was trimmed by 8 bases and J by 1 base, leaving 17 bases between them. Germline assignment: CDR1 MDHEN and CDR2 SYDVKM. CDR3 nucleotide sequence: TGTGCCAGCGGAGGACCGCCCGCCTCGAACACTGAAGCTTTCTTT. Its protein product is CASGGPPASNTEAFF.

In DNA form, the CDR3 reads TGTGCCTGGAGTTCGACAGGGATCGGTGGCTACACCTTC. Its translation: CAWSSTGIGGYTF. J is TRBJ1-2 and V is TRBV30; 7 nucleotides match TRBD1. The CDR3 extends over 13 amino acids. Germline CDR1 and CDR2: GTSNPN and SVGIG (reference sequence). Trimming at V came to 2 bases and at J to 7 bases, leaving 7 bases not matched to a gene.

The rearrangement joins TRBV7-3 to TRBJ1-1; 7 bases fit TRBD1. The V gene end was trimmed by 2 bases and the J gene end by 5 bases; junction bases not matched to a gene: 8. CDR1 and CDR2 (germline): SGHTA, FQGTGA. The CDR3 totals 15 residues. CDR3 coding DNA: TGTGCCAGCAGCTTAGGTCGAGGGGGCACTACTGAAGCTTTCTTT. Its protein product is CASSLGRGGTTEAFF.

This chain links TRBV10-2 with TRBJ2-7; D unclear. Germline lookup yields CDR1 WSHSY and CDR2 SAAADI. V lost 6 bases and J 2 bases, leaving 11 bases between the germline ends. CDR3 length equals 13 residues. This CDR3 reads CASRGDKPYEQYF. CDR3 DNA sequence: TGCGCCAGCAGAGGCGACAAGCCCTACGAGCAGTACTTC.

This clone was detected a few times. V and J are TRBV6-1 and TRBJ1-6, with 7 positions matching TRBD1. The CDR3 spans 14 residues. J lost 11 bases, V lost 4 bases, and 8 bases had no gene match. In germline, CDR1 is MNHNS, CDR2 SASEGT. CDR3 sequence (DNA): TGTGCCAGCAGTGCGTGGGACAGTATGACACCCCTCCACTTT. Translation gives CASSAWDSMTPLHF.

This CDR3 is CAIALGGSDTQYF. The CDR3 DNA is TGTGCCATCGCGCTGGGGGGGTCAGATACGCAGTATTTT. The chain recombines TRBV10-3 with TRBJ2-3; 7 bases map to TRBD2. The CDR3 contains 13 residues. Germline V gene data show CDR1 as ENHRY and CDR2 as SYGVKD. Trimming at V came to 8 bases and at J to 4 bases, leaving 6 bases not matched to a gene.

The V gene is TRBV29-1, the J gene TRBJ2-7; possibly TRBD2 for D (6 bases). This CDR3 contains 13 residues. Germline V gene lookup returns CDR1 SQVTM and CDR2 ANQGSEA. V was cut by 5 bases and J by 7 bases, with 18 bases left in between. CDR3 in amino acids: CSVMGLAHQEQYF. The CDR3 DNA sequence: TGCAGCGTTATGGGACTCGCGCACCAAGAGCAGTACTTC.